This T cell receptor beta chain was recovered during a study of vaccination and CD4 T cells after COVID-19 (dated by TCRdb to between 2021 and 2024). A note on the overall study: Convalescent patients had a positive SARS-CoV-2 result on nasal swab PCR, and of these patients, 8 or 9 had mild disease and one had severe disease. In the convalescent cohort there were six males and four females, among whom were two Hispanic individuals, seven Caucasians, two Asians and one multiracial person. Each participant got two doses of either the Pfizer-BioNTech BNT162b2 vaccine (n=8) or the Moderna mRNA-1273 vaccine (n=2). Post-COVID blood samples from convalescent patients were collected a median of roughly 100 days after diagnosis, with a range of about 35 to 161 days. Post-vaccine blood samples were collected a median of about 72 days after the second vaccine dose, ranging from about 14 to 241 days. Overlapping spike peptide pools from SARS-CoV-2 and from the common cold coronaviruses HCoV-NL63, HCoV-OC43 and HCoV-229E were used as culture stimuli. Control cultures used a CEFX viral epitope pool as positive control, an HIV-1 Nef peptide pool as negative control, or no peptide. In around nine COVID-19 convalescent patients and a handful of infection-naive healthy vaccine recipients, the spike-specific CD4+ TCR repertoire before mRNA vaccination was compared with the repertoire after mRNA vaccination. Study-level results and caveats: Only a relatively small number of convalescent patients were included in the study, and early timepoints following natural infection were not analyzed. Of the vaccine-specific clones found in convalescent patients, nearly all (304 of 307) were mono-reactive for SARS-CoV-2 spike instead of being cross-reactive with common cold coronaviruses. Although the median number of SARS-CoV-2-reactive clonotypes went up from around 20 after infection to 35 to 40 after vaccination, the increase was not significant. In convalescent patients, a median approximately 90% of post-vaccine SARS-CoV-2-reactive clones were detected only after vaccination, suggesting vaccine-specific priming.

Library prep was done by PCR. DNA from cultured CD4+ T cells was subjected to TCR sequencing with the Oncomine TCR Beta short-read assay at the Johns Hopkins FTIC core. Genomic DNA was extracted from the cultured CD4+ T cells with the QIAamp micro DNA kit. Oncomine TCR Beta libraries from cultured CD4+ T cells were pooled with unique dual indexes and sequenced on an Illumina iSeq 100. For the original study's pipeline: Non-productive sequences were removed, and CDR3s not starting with C, not ending with F or W, or shorter than 7 amino acids were discarded. The MANAFEST web application was used to identify antigen-specific clonotypes by comparing peptide-stimulated wells against reference wells and other culture wells. An FDR below 0.05, an odds ratio above 5, and a productive frequency above 0.1% in at least two of three replicate wells were required for clones to be considered positive. Clonotypes that were significantly expanded in both SARS-CoV-2 spike wells and at least one common cold coronavirus spike condition were defined as cross-reactive. CDR3 homology was assessed with Levenshtein distances (stringdist) and unrooted phylogenetic trees (ape) in R version 3.6.1. Through fastp at Q25 and MiXCR, TCRdb rebuilt clones from the public reads, retaining in-frame beta chains. Under each unique CDR3 protein, matching rows form one entry showing the most common genes and DNA. TCRdb's processing, not the authors', yielded these V and J calls. This sample holds tens of thousands of distinct CDR3 sequences; around two fifths were observed only once. Jointly, the top ten make up 2.5% to 3% of the sample.

Taken with the paper, the label for treatment or condition translates to: approximately nine-day PBMC culture with coronavirus spike peptide pools or control peptides (ViraFEST assay). The study used the ViraFEST assay, which expanded antigen-specific T cells with peptide pools and then identified expanded clonotypes by TCR sequencing. The convalescent patients' positive SARS-CoV-2 PCR tests fell between March and December 2020, which was before the Alpha, Beta and Delta variants emerged in the United States. Each well held approximately 2 million PBMCs cultured in IMDM containing about 5% human AB serum and 9 to 10 IU/ml IL-2, with approximately 9.2 ug/ml peptide pools added. Half of the culture medium was replaced with fresh IL-2-containing medium on days 3 and 7. CD4+ T cells were isolated after approximately ten days of culture through negative selection using the EasySep CD4+ T cell isolation kit. Ficoll-Paque Plus gradient centrifugation was used to isolate PBMCs from whole blood, and the isolated PBMCs were then either used fresh or cryopreserved at -140C. Triplicate wells were generally used for each culture condition.

From cysteine to phenylalanine, the CDR3 is 18 amino acids long. Left in the record is the CDR3 DNA by itself, 54 bases read in frame from the first base. Clipping removes 6 bases from V and 4 bases from J, with 10 as the unmatched junction base count. According to the germline V gene (reference sequence), CDR1 reads LNHNV and CDR2 reads YYDKDF. This clonotype was counted only a few times. Its binding antigen is unknown. Qualities for individual bases were not recorded, and no much larger clone is one base off. This sample comprised CD4+ T cells from blood, cultured in vitro, obtained after SARS-CoV-2 vaccination. The clonotype was recovered from a human donor who had recovered from COVID-19. The rearrangement joined TRBV15 to TRBJ2-3, and TRBD2 matches 16 of the central bases. CDR3 protein: CATRKGLAGGPVADTQYF. In nucleotide form, the sequence is TGTGCCACCAGGAAGGGACTAGCGGGAGGGCCTGTTGCAGATACGCAGTATTTT.